This T cell receptor beta chain stems from a study of blood T cell repertoires in COVID-19. The overall study: Samples representing acute and convalescent COVID-19 were sourced from the United States, Italy and Spain.

The V segment lost 5 bases and the J segment 0 bases; nucleotides outside the gene matches: 3. Germline V lookup: CDR1 SGHNT, CDR2 YENEEA. The CDR3 is made up of 15 amino acids. Assay: immunoSEQ multiplex PCR; the TCRdb copy retains only in-frame clones and omits some. Of roughly 16,000 clones listed, 85% to 95% are singletons. Specimen: peripheral blood. The chain couples TRBV11-3 to TRBJ2-1; 8 bases agree with TRBD2. The TCR sequence derives from a human donor in a cohort sampled during active COVID-19. CDR3 DNA sequence: TGTGCCAGCAGCCGCAGCGGGGGCTCCTACAATGAGCAGTTCTTC. Amino acid sequence: CASSRSGGSYNEQFF.